This TCR beta chain was recovered during a study of T cell repertoires in cytomegalovirus infection. The length of the CDR3 is 15 residues. Trimming shortened V by 0 bases and J by 2 bases, and 11 bases separated the two germline ends. The germline gives CDR1 MGHRA, CDR2 YSYEKL. Of note for this clonotype: Its antigen is unknown.

TCRdb called the reads again in MiXCR, with one record for every CDR3 protein. The sample consists of around 230,000 distinct CDR3 sequences, 38% of them appearing once. Sequencing used CD8+ T cells from cultured PBMCs, obtained from culture after CMV antigen stimulation. J is TRBJ2-7 and V is TRBV4-1; D ambiguous. The clonotype comes from a human donor in good health (CMV status not recorded). Some clones in this sample may be carry-over from other donors' samples. CDR3 DNA: TGCGCCAGCAGCCAAGACGACTCGACCACCTACGAGCAGTACTTC. Residues: CASSQDDSTTYEQYF.